This TCR beta chain was found in a study of T cell changes during pregnancy in multiple sclerosis. This table comes from immunoSEQ multiplex PCR, and its TCRdb copy is limited to in-frame clones, with some not included. The sample has tens of thousands of clones; 70% to 90% are singletons. This TCR derives from a female donor with multiple sclerosis, enrolled in a pregnancy study. The sequenced sample was CD8+ T cells from peripheral blood mononuclear cells, obtained in the second trimester of pregnancy.

The CDR3 DNA reads as TGCGCCAGCAGCCGCTGGGGGGTCTCCTACGAGCAGTACTTC. It specifies CASSRWGVSYEQYF. The chain couples TRBV4-3 to TRBJ2-7, with a tentative D call TRBD2 (6 bases). The CDR3 extends over 14 amino acids. V was shortened by 4 bases and J by 0 bases, with 10 bases between the two germline ends. Germline values: CDR1 LGHNA, CDR2 YSLEER.